Listed here are 21 T cell receptor beta chains from one sample, sequenced in a study of Ad26.COV2.S vaccination and SARS-CoV-2 variants. Specified treatment: approximately 18 received Ad26.COV2.S at low or high dose, single or two shots; about 5 received placebo; per-sample allocation not given. Sampling was done on day 63 after the first vaccine or placebo injection. Clones were sequenced by immunoSEQ multiplex PCR, and TCRdb holds only the in-frame ones, with some missing. The table records 300,000 to 450,000 clones, roughly 84% of them present only once. This sample comprised peripheral blood, obtained in a trial of Ad26.COV2.S vaccine versus placebo. Receptors originate from a person between 18 and 59 years old who received the Ad26.COV2.S COVID-19 vaccine or a placebo.

The chain is built from TRBV6-2 or TRBV6-3 and TRBJ2-1, with a weak D call TRBD2 (5 bases). Trimming took 0 bases from V and 1 from J, leaving 10 bases between them. This CDR3 region has 16 residues. CDR1 is MNHEY and CDR2 is SVGEGT in the germline V gene. CDR3 coding DNA: TGTGCCAGCAGTTACTCTCGAGGGTCTTCCTACAATGAGCAGTTCTTC. Encoded protein: CASSYSRGSSYNEQFF.

The rearrangement links TRBV7-9 to TRBJ2-1; 11 bases agree with TRBD2. Trimming took 3 bases from V and 9 from J; bases not matched to a gene: 4. Germline V gene sequence: CDR1 SEHNR, CDR2 FQNEAQ (reference sequence). CDR3 size: 14 residues. The CDR3 DNA reads TGTGCCAGCAGCTTGCTAGCGGGAGGTAGTGAGCAGTTCTTC. This sequence encodes CASSLLAGGSEQFF.

The chain has TRBV15 and TRBJ1-2; D perhaps matches TRBD1 (5 bases). This CDR3 has 17 residues. Germline V CDR1 and CDR2: LNHNV, YYDKDF (reference sequence). Trimming took off 0 bases at V and 7 bases at J, with 21 bases between the two ends. The CDR3 DNA is TGTGCCACCAGCAGAGATCTAGGGACCAGCCGCGAGGGTGGCTACACCTTC. Translating gives CATSRDLGTSREGGYTF.

The V call is TRBV2, the J call TRBJ1-5; TRBD1 agrees at 7 bases. V shed 6 bases, J shed 3 bases, and the junction held 8 bases outside the gene matches. The germline V gene has CDR1 SNHLY and CDR2 FYNNEI. The CDR3 contains 15 residues. Written as DNA, the CDR3 is TGTGCCAGCAGCGCAGGACAGGTCCACAATCAGCCCCAGCATTTT. Its translation: CASSAGQVHNQPQHF.

The chain recombines TRBV10-3 with TRBJ2-7, with TRBD1 as a possible D gene (7 bases). V lost 2 bases and J 6 bases, leaving 14 bases between the germline ends. The V gene's germline CDR1 is ENHRY and CDR2 SYGVKD. The CDR3 has 14 amino acids. This CDR3 is CAISEAGGLGEQYF. DNA for the CDR3: TGTGCCATCAGTGAGGCAGGGGGGCTCGGCGAGCAGTACTTC.

The chain recombines TRBV28 with TRBJ2-3; 7 nucleotides line up with TRBD2. The germline V gene has CDR1 MDHEN and CDR2 SYDVKM. V dropped 4 bases and J dropped 3; count of bases not matched to a gene: 16. This CDR3 is 18 amino acids long. The CDR3 region is CASSSYPFAGEGTDTQYF. The DNA for the CDR3 is TGTGCCAGCAGTTCCTACCCTTTCGCGGGAGAGGGGACAGATACGCAGTATTTT.

The chain combines TRBV11-2 with TRBJ2-1; D is uncertain. Germline V gene sequence: CDR1 SGHAT, CDR2 FQNNGV. Deletions cut 3 bases from V and 3 bases from J, with 6 bases between. CDR3 length equals 13 residues. This chain's CDR3 is CASSFVSYNEQFF. CDR3 in DNA: TGTGCCAGCAGCTTTGTCAGCTACAATGAGCAGTTCTTC.

This clone was counted only a few times. V is TRBV27 and J is TRBJ2-2, with 9 bases that match TRBD1. This CDR3 comprises 15 residues. The germline CDR1 and CDR2 sequences are MNHEY and SMNVEV (reference sequence). J was trimmed by 5 bases and V by 6 bases; bases with no gene match: 7. CDR3 sequence: CASRLGQGKTGELFF. The CDR3 DNA reads TGTGCCAGCAGGTTAGGACAGGGGAAAACCGGGGAGCTGTTTTTT.

The chain couples TRBV5-1 to TRBJ2-1, with 8 bases matching TRBD2. CDR1 SGHRS and CDR2 YFSETQ come from the germline V gene. Trimming at V came to 4 bases and at J to 6 bases, leaving 12 bases not matched to a gene. The CDR3 has 16 amino acids. CDR3 residues: CASSPVAGLGLNEQFF. DNA for the CDR3: TGCGCCAGCAGCCCGGTTGCGGGACTAGGTCTCAATGAGCAGTTCTTC.

The rearrangement uses TRBV27 and TRBJ2-5; a possible D gene is TRBD1 (6 bases). V was shortened by 3 bases and J by 2 bases, with 19 bases between the two germline ends. Looked up from germline, CDR1 is MNHEY and CDR2 is SMNVEV (reference sequence). This CDR3 contains 17 residues. The CDR3 here is CASSFKQGEKAQETQYF. In nucleotides, the CDR3 is TGTGCCAGCAGTTTCAAACAGGGAGAGAAAGCGCAAGAGACCCAGTACTTC.

The V and J genes are TRBV19 and TRBJ2-7; no clear D gene. Germline V CDR1 and CDR2: LNHDA, SQIVND (reference sequence). The CDR3 is 13 amino acids. V dropped 3 bases and J dropped 6 bases, with 12 bases sitting between them. The CDR3 sequence: CASSMSGWGEQYF. CDR3 coding DNA: TGTGCCAGTAGTATGTCGGGTTGGGGCGAGCAGTACTTC. Looking up the rest from reference TRBV19 and TRBJ2-7 gives the full variable domain: DGGITQSPKYLFRKEGQNVTLSCEQNLNHDAMYWYRQDPGQGLRLIYYSQIVNDFQKGDIAEGYSVSREKKESFPLTVTSAQKNPTAFYLCASSMSGWGEQYFGPGTRLTVT.

The chain's CDR3 is CASGETSGPYEQYF. CDR3 bases: TGTGCCAGCGGGGAGACTAGCGGTCCCTACGAGCAGTACTTC. The gene calls are TRBV2 and TRBJ2-7, with 9 positions matching TRBD2. There are 14 residues in the CDR3. Germline assignment: CDR1 SNHLY and CDR2 FYNNEI. The J segment lost 2 bases and the V segment lost 8 bases, leaving 7 bases of the junction unmatched.

This rearrangement joins TRBV24-1 to TRBJ2-1; weak D call: TRBD1 (6 bases). The CDR3 is made up of 16 amino acids. With 3 bases removed from V and 5 bases from J, the gap between germline ends came to 16 bases. Germline V gene sequence: CDR1 KGHDR, CDR2 SFDVKD. The CDR3 loop is CATSDTGQRANNEQFF. CDR3 DNA sequence: TGTGCCACCAGTGATACAGGACAGAGGGCGAACAATGAGCAGTTCTTC.

The chain couples TRBV11-2 to TRBJ2-2; D is unresolved. Germline V gives CDR1 SGHAT, CDR2 FQNNGV. The V end lost 1 base, the J end lost 6 bases, and 15 bases lay between the germline ends. The CDR3 has 16 residues. Here the CDR3 DNA reads TGTGCCAGCAGCTTAGTACGCCAGGAGACCTCCGGGGAGCTGTTTTTT. This translates into CASSLVRQETSGELFF.

V usage is TRBV5-4 and J usage is TRBJ1-5; the D is unclear. With 4 bases removed from V and 4 bases from J, the gap between germline ends came to 9 bases. The CDR3 extends over 13 amino acids. Looked up from germline, CDR1 is SGHNT and CDR2 is YYREEE (reference sequence). The CDR3 DNA reads as TGTGCCAGCAGCCGGGAAGGGAATCAGCCCCAGCATTTT. Encoded protein: CASSREGNQPQHF. Filled out from reference TRBV5-4 and TRBJ1-5, the complete variable domain reads ETGVTQSPTHLIKTRGQQVTLRCSSQSGHNTVSWYQQALGQGPQFIFQYYREEENGRGNFPPRFSGLQFPNYSSELNVNALELDDSALYLCASSREGNQPQHFGDGTRLSIL.

The chain recombines TRBV25-1 with TRBJ2-5; D gene unclear. The germline V gene has CDR1 MGHDK and CDR2 SYGVNS. V was cut by 5 bases and J by 5 bases, with 6 bases left in between. The CDR3 extends over 11 amino acids. The CDR3 loop reads CASSPGETQYF. CDR3 DNA: TGTGCCAGCAGTCCCGGGGAGACCCAGTACTTC.

The V call is TRBV5-6, the J call TRBJ1-1; perhaps TRBD1 as D (6 bases). Germline V CDR1 and CDR2: SGHDT, YYEEEE. V was shortened by 5 bases and J by 10 bases, with 21 bases between the two germline ends. This CDR3 has 14 residues. The CDR3 DNA reads TGTGCCAGCAGATATGGTTGGGGGCGCAGAACAGCTTTCTTT. Translated, it gives CASRYGWGRRTAFF.

Written as DNA, the CDR3 is TGCAGCGCCCAACAAGGAGAGACCCAGTACTTC. Protein sequence: CSAQQGETQYF. The chain employs TRBV29-1 and TRBJ2-5; D is unresolved. CDR1 SQVTM and CDR2 ANQGSEA come from the germline V gene. This CDR3 has 11 amino acids. Deletions cut 7 bases from V and 4 bases from J, with 10 bases between.

The chain is built from TRBV2 and TRBJ1-6, with 8 bases fitting TRBD1. Germline V CDR1 and CDR2: SNHLY, FYNNEI. The CDR3 contains 15 residues. The J segment lost 5 bases and the V segment lost 6 bases, leaving 6 bases of the junction unmatched. The CDR3 DNA sequence: TGTGCCAGCAGGGACAGGGAAAATAATAATTCACCCCTCCACTTT. Amino acids: CASRDRENNNSPLHF.

V usage is TRBV12-3 or TRBV12-4 and J usage is TRBJ2-5; the D is unclear. The CDR3 runs to 12 residues. The ends were cut back, 3 bases at V and 1 base at J, with 3 bases in the middle. The CDR3 coding sequence is TGTGCCAGCAGTTTTCCCCAAGAGACCCAGTACTTC. This codes for CASSFPQETQYF.

The rearrangement uses TRBV19 and TRBJ1-2; a possible D gene is TRBD1 (6 bases). The CDR3 is made up of 17 amino acids. Between the trimmed V and J ends, which lost 5 bases and 1 base, there was a span of 20 bases. Germline V CDR1 and CDR2: LNHDA, SQIVND (reference sequence). This chain's CDR3 is CASSSGPGQGGNYGYTF. In DNA, the CDR3 is TGTGCCAGTAGTTCGGGACCGGGACAAGGCGGTAACTATGGCTACACCTTC. The entire variable domain, with the rest obtained from reference TRBV19 and TRBJ1-2, is as follows: DGGITQSPKYLFRKEGQNVTLSCEQNLNHDAMYWYRQDPGQGLRLIYYSQIVNDFQKGDIAEGYSVSREKKESFPLTVTSAQKNPTAFYLCASSSGPGQGGNYGYTFGSGTRLTVV.